These 17 T cell receptor beta chains share one sample of origin, sequenced in a study of read filtering for tumor transcriptome and immune sequencing. From roughly 390 ng of RNA, a library with molecular barcoded alpha/delta and beta/gamma adaptors was made. TCRdb fed the reads into MiXCR, producing one record per CDR3 protein. In the table there are some 80,000 distinct CDR3 sequences, 9% to 15% of which are singletons. The material sequenced was a population of CD138-negative cells sorted from bone marrow. Receptors originate from a donor over 35 with multiple myeloma.

A few counts support this clonotype. Its ends do not fully match the called genes, so a read error is possible. This chain uses TRBV12-3 or TRBV12-4 with TRBJ1-1; TRBD1 matches at 7 bases. There are 14 residues in the CDR3. The CDR3 region has the DNA TGTGCCTGCAGTGAACAGGGGACCAACACTGAAGCTTTCTTT. Protein product: CACSEQGTNTEAFF.

This clonotype has a count of ten or more. This chain links TRBV5-4 with TRBJ2-5; 8 bases fit TRBD1. Losses at the gene ends were 4 bases for V and 1 base for J; bases not matched to a gene: 6. This CDR3 spans 15 amino acids. CDR1 is SGHNT, CDR2 YYREEE, per germline (reference sequence). This CDR3 is CASSRNGQGQETQYF. The CDR3 region has the DNA TGTGCCAGCAGCCGAAACGGACAGGGCCAAGAGACCCAGTACTTC.

The table lists this clonotype with a few counts. The chain couples TRBV19 to TRBJ2-1; D remains ambiguous. V was cut by 7 bases and J by 2 bases, with 15 bases left in between. This CDR3 is built from 15 residues. The germline gives CDR1 LNHDA, CDR2 SQIVND (reference sequence). The CDR3 here is CASKRGGFPYNEQFF. CDR3 in DNA: TGTGCCAGTAAAAGAGGTGGGTTCCCCTACAATGAGCAGTTCTTC.

This clonotype was seen a few times. The V call is TRBV6-5, the J call TRBJ1-3; D is unclear. The CDR3 consists of 15 residues. The germline V and J ends were trimmed by 6 bases and 0 bases, with 12 bases remaining between them. Germline CDR1 is MNHEY and CDR2 is SVGAGI. The CDR3 loop reads CASSLHLSSGNTIYF. DNA of the CDR3: TGTGCCAGCAGCTTGCACTTGAGCTCTGGAAACACCATATATTTT.

This clonotype was recorded at least ten times. CDR3 in DNA: TGTGCCAGCAGCCCACAGGGATTGGATGAAAAACTGTTTTTT. Translation gives CASSPQGLDEKLFF. The chain combines TRBV12-3 or TRBV12-4 with TRBJ1-4, with D possibly TRBD1 on 6 matching bases. Trimming removed 6 bases at V and 6 bases at J, with 14 bases between. This CDR3 has 14 amino acids.

The gene calls are TRBV7-3 and TRBJ2-2, with 14 bases lining up with TRBD2. This CDR3 region has 17 residues. V was clipped by 6 bases and J by 6 bases; unmatched bases: 9. Germline loops: CDR1 SGHTA, CDR2 FQGTGA. CDR3: CASSTQGGLAGAGELFF. The CDR3 bases are TGTGCCAGCAGTACCCAAGGGGGACTAGCGGGAGCCGGGGAGCTGTTTTTT.

This rearrangement joins TRBV11-3 to TRBJ1-1; D gene uncertain. In germline, CDR1 is SGHNT, CDR2 YENEEA. The V end was cut by 3 bases, the J end by 5 bases, with 7 bases between. The CDR3 totals 12 residues. CDR3 loop: CASSFVSTEAFF. The DNA for the CDR3 is TGTGCCAGCAGCTTTGTATCGACTGAAGCTTTCTTT.

This clonotype came up a few times. A much larger clone sits a single nucleotide away, making a read error possible. The chain couples TRBV20-1 to TRBJ2-1; D assignment may be TRBD1 or TRBD2 (5 bases each). Germline lookup yields CDR1 DFQATT and CDR2 SNEGSKA (reference sequence). The CDR3 sequence is 17 residues long. CDR3 DNA sequence: TGCAGTGCTAAGGGGCCGGGGAATCACTCACGGACCAATGGGCAGTTCTTC. Its translation: CSAKGPGNHSRTNGQFF.

The table lists this clonotype with many counts. This rearrangement joins TRBV10-3 to TRBJ2-1; no clear D gene. Germline V CDR1 and CDR2: ENHRY, SYGVKD. Trimming removed 10 bases at V and 9 bases at J, with 19 bases between. The CDR3 extends over 13 amino acids. The CDR3, as DNA: TGTGCCACGGCGCCGGGTTACGGAAGTGAGCAGTTCTTC. This codes for CATAPGYGSEQFF.

This chain uses TRBV2 with TRBJ2-1; 14 bases align to TRBD2. This CDR3 contains 15 residues. The germline CDR1 and CDR2 sequences are SNHLY and FYNNEI. V was clipped by 7 bases and J by 9 bases; unmatched bases: 8. This CDR3 is CASTMGLAGVGEQFF. The CDR3 DNA reads TGTGCCAGCACCATGGGACTAGCGGGAGTTGGTGAGCAGTTCTTC.

This clonotype has a handful of counts. The chain links TRBV5-5 to TRBJ2-2; 9 nucleotides align to TRBD2. V shed 5 bases, J shed 2 bases, and the junction held 7 bases outside the gene matches. CDR3 length: 16 amino acids. The germline V gene has CDR1 SGHKS and CDR2 YYEKEE (reference sequence). The CDR3 region is CASRPTSGQNTGELFF. The DNA for the CDR3 is TGTGCCAGCAGACCTACTAGCGGGCAAAACACCGGGGAGCTGTTTTTT.

V and J are TRBV5-1 and TRBJ1-2, with TRBD1 matching over 9 bases. The V gene end was trimmed by 4 bases and the J gene end by 5 bases; junction bases not matched to a gene: 6. The CDR3 is 14 amino acids. Looked up from germline, CDR1 is SGHRS and CDR2 is YFSETQ. CDR3 protein: CASSQGTGWYGYTF. In DNA, the CDR3 is TGCGCCAGCAGCCAAGGGACAGGGTGGTATGGCTACACCTTC.

The table lists this clonotype with many counts. V usage is TRBV28 and J usage is TRBJ2-3; D remains ambiguous. V was pared by 6 bases and J by 6 bases, with 16 bases between. The CDR3 totals 14 residues. Germline CDR1 reads MDHEN; CDR2 reads SYDVKM. The CDR3 nucleotides are TGTGCCAGCAGCGACTCCTCCCGCAGGGATACGCAGTATTTT. Amino acids: CASSDSSRRDTQYF. Filled out from reference TRBV28 and TRBJ2-3, the complete variable domain reads DVKVTQSSRYLVKRTGEKVFLECVQDMDHENMFWYRQDPGLGLRLIYFSYDVKMKEKGDIPEGYSVSREKKERFSLILESASTNQTSMYLCASSDSSRRDTQYFGPGTRLTVL.

This clonotype was observed many times. The chain joins TRBV29-1 to TRBJ2-3; 7 bases align to TRBD2. This CDR3 spans 16 amino acids. In germline, CDR1 is SQVTM, CDR2 ANQGSEA. The junction had 13 bases not matched to a gene; V was cut back by 5 bases and J by 2 bases. CDR3 amino acids: CSVRPLRGRVTDTQYF. DNA of the CDR3: TGCAGCGTTCGCCCTTTACGGGGGAGGGTCACAGATACGCAGTATTTT.

This chain connects TRBV19 to TRBJ2-3; D is perhaps TRBD2 (7 bases). The V end lost 9 bases, the J end lost 2 bases, and 12 bases lay between the germline ends. Germline values: CDR1 LNHDA, CDR2 SQIVND (reference sequence). This CDR3 spans 13 amino acids. The CDR3 region has the DNA TGTGCCAGCGGGGGGCAGGCCACAGATACGCAGTATTTT. This translates into CASGGQATDTQYF.

This clonotype was detected only a few times. The chain employs TRBV3-1 and TRBJ2-6, with 10 positions matching TRBD2. The CDR3 spans 16 residues. CDR1 and CDR2 (germline): LGHDT, YNNKEL (reference sequence). J gave up 0 bases and V 4 bases, and 0 bases lay outside the gene matches. The chain's CDR3 is CASSRTSGSGANVLTF. Here the CDR3 DNA reads TGTGCCAGCAGCCGGACTAGCGGCTCTGGGGCCAACGTCCTGACTTTC.

At least ten counts were recorded for this clonotype. The chain joins TRBV6-2 or TRBV6-3 to TRBJ2-1; the D is unclear. Trimming removed 6 bases from V and 3 bases from J, with 3 bases in between. The CDR3 loop spans 11 amino acids. CDR1 and CDR2 (germline): MNHEY, SVGEGT. Here the CDR3 DNA reads TGTGCCAGCAGCCGCTACAATGAGCAGTTCTTC. It translates to CASSRYNEQFF.